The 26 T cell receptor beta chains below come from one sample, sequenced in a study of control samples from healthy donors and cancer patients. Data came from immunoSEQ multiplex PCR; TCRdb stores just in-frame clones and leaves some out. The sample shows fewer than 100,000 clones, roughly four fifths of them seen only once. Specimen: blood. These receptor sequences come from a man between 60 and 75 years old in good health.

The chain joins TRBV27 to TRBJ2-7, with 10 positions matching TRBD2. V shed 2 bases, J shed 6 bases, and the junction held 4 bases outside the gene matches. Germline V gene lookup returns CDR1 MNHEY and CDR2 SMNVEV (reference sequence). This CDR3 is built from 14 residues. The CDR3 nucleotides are TGTGCCAGCAGTTTACTAGCGGGAGTATCCGAGCAGTACTTC. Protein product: CASSLLAGVSEQYF.

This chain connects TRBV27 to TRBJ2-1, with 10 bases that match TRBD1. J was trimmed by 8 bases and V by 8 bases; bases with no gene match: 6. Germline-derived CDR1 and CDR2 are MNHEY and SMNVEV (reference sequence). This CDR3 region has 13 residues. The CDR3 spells CASRDRGLHEQFF. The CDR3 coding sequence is TGTGCCAGCCGGGACAGGGGTCTTCATGAGCAGTTCTTC.

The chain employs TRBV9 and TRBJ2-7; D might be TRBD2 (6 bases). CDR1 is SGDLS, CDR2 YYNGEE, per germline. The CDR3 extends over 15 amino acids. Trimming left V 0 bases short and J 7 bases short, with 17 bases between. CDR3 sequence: CASSVDGGDPKEQYF. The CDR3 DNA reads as TGTGCCAGCAGCGTAGACGGCGGGGACCCTAAGGAGCAGTACTTC.

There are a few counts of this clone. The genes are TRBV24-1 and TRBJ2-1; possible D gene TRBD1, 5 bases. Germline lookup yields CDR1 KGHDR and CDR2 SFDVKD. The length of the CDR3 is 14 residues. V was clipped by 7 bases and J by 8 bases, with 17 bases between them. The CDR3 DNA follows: TGTGCCACCAGCGGCAGCCAGGACATCGATGAGCAGTTCTTC. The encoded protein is CATSGSQDIDEQFF.

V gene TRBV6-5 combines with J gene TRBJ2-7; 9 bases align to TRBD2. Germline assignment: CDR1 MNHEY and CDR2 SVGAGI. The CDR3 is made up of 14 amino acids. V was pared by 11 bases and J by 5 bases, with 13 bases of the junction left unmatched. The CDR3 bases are TGTGCCGGCGAGGTGGCGGGAGGGCCCCACGAGCAGTACTTC. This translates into CAGEVAGGPHEQYF.

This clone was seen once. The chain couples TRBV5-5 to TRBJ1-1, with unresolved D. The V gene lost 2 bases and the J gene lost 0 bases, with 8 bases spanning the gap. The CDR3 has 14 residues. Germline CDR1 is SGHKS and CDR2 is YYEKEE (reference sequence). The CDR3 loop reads CASSFGGLNTEAFF. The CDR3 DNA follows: TGTGCCAGCAGCTTCGGCGGACTGAACACTGAAGCTTTCTTT.

CDR3 region: CASRGAGSNSPLHF. The CDR3 DNA follows: TGTGCCAGCCGTGGGGCAGGCTCCAATTCACCCCTCCACTTT. The chain recombines TRBV7-9 with TRBJ1-6; D is possibly TRBD1 (5 bases). Trimming took 8 bases from V and 7 from J, leaving 15 bases between them. This CDR3 is built from 14 residues. Germline CDR1 is SEHNR and CDR2 is FQNEAQ (reference sequence).

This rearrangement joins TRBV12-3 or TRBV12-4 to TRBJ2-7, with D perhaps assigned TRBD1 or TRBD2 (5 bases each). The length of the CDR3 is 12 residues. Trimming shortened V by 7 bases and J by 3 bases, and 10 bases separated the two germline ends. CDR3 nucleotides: TGTGCCAGCACGAGGGGCTTCTACGAGCAGTACTTC. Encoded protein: CASTRGFYEQYF.

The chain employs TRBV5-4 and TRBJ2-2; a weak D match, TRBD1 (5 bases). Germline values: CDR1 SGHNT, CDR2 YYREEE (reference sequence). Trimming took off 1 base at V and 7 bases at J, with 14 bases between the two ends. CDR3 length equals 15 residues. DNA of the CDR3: TGTGCCAGCAGCTTGCGAAAGACAGAAGACGGGGAGCTGTTTTTT. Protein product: CASSLRKTEDGELFF.

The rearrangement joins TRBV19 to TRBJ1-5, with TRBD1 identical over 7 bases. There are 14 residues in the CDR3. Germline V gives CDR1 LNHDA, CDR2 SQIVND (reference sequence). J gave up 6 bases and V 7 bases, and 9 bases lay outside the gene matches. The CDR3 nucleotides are TGTGCCAGTACCCTAAACAGGGGTAGTCAGCCCCAGCATTTT. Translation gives CASTLNRGSQPQHF.

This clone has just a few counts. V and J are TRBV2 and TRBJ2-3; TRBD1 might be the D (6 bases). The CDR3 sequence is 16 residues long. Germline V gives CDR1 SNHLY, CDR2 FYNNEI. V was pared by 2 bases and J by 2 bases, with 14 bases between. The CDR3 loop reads CASSERTVVYTDTQYF. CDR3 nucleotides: TGTGCCAGCAGTGAAAGGACAGTAGTCTACACAGATACGCAGTATTTT.

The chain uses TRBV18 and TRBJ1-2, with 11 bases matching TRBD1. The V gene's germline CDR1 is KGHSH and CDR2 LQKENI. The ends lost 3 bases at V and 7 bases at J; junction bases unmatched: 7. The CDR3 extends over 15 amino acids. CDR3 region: CASSPGQGALGGYTF. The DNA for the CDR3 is TGTGCCAGCTCACCCGGACAGGGGGCGTTGGGTGGCTACACCTTC.

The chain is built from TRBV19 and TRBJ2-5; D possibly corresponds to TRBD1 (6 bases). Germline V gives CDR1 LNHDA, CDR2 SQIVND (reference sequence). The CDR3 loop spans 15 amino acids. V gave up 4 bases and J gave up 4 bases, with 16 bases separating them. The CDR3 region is CASSKEGQKIETQYF. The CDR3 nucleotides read TGTGCCAGTAGTAAAGAAGGACAGAAGATAGAGACCCAGTACTTC.

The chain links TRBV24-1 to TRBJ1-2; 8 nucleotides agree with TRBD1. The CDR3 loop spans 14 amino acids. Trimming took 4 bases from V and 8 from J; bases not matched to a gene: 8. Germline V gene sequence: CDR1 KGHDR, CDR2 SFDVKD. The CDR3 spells CATSETDRGKGYTF. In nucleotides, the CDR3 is TGTGCCACCAGTGAAACCGACAGGGGAAAAGGCTACACCTTC.

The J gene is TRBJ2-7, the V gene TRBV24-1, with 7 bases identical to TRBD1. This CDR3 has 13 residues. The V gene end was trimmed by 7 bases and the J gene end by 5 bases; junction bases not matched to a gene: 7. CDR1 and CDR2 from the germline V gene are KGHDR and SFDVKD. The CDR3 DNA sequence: TGTGCCACCAGGGACAGGACCTCTAACGAGCAGTACTTC. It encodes CATRDRTSNEQYF.

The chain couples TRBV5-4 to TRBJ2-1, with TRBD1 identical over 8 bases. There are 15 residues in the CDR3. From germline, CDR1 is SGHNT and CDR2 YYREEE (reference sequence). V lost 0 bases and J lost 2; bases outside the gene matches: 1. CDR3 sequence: CASSLGQGPYNEQFF. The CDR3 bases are TGTGCCAGCAGCTTGGGACAGGGGCCCTACAATGAGCAGTTCTTC.

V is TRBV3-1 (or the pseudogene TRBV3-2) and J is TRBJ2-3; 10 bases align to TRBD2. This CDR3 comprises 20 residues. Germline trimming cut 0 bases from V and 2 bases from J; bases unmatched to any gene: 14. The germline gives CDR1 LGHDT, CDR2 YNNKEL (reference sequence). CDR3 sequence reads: CASSQDQRRSSGGSTDTQYF. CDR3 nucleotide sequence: TGTGCCAGCAGCCAAGATCAGCGGCGGTCTAGCGGGGGATCCACAGATACGCAGTATTTT.

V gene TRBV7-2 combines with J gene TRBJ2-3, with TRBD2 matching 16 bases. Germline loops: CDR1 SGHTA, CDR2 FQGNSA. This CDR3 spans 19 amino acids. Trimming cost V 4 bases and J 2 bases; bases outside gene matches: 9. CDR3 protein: CASSWRGGTSGRDTDTQYF. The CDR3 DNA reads TGTGCCAGCAGCTGGAGGGGGGGGACTAGCGGGAGGGACACAGATACGCAGTATTTT.

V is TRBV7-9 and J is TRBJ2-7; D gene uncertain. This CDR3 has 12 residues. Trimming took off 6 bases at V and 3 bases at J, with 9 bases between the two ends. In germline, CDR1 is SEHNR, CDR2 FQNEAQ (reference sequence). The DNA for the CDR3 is TGTGCCAGCAGTCAGAATTTCTACGAGCAGTACTTC. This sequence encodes CASSQNFYEQYF. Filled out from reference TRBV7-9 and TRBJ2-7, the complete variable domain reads DTGVSQNPRHKITKRGQNVTFRCDPISEHNRLYWYRQTLGQGPEFLTYFQNEAQLEKSRLLSDRFSAERPKGSFSTLEIQRTEQGDSAMYLCASSQNFYEQYFGPGTRLTVT.

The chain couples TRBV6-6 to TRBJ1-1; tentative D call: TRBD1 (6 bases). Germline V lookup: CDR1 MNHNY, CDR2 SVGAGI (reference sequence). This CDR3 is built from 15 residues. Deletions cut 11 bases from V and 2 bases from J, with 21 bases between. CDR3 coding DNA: TGTGCCGCGACGCCGGCCCAGGGGCTTAACACTGAAGCTTTCTTT. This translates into CAATPAQGLNTEAFF.

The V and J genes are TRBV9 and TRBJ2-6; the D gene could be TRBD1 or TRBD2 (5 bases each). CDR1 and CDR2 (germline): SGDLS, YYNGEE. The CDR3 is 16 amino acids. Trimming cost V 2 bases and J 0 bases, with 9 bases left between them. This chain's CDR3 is CASSVGDPSGANVLTF. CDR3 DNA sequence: TGTGCCAGCAGCGTTGGGGACCCCTCTGGGGCCAACGTCCTGACTTTC. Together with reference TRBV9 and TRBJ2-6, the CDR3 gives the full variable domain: DSGVTQTPKHLITATGQRVTLRCSPRSGDLSVYWYQQSLDQGLQFLIQYYNGEERAKGNILERFSAQQFPDLHSELNLSSLELGDSALYFCASSVGDPSGANVLTFGAGSRLTVL.

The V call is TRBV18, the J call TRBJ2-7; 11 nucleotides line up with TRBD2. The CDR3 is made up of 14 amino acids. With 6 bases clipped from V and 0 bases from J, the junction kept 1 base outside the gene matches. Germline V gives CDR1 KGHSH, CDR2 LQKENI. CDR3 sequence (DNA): TGTGCCAGCTCTGGGACTAGCGGCTCCTACGAGCAGTACTTC. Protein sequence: CASSGTSGSYEQYF. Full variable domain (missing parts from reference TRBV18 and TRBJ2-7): NAGVMQNPRHLVRRRGQEARLRCSPMKGHSHVYWYRQLPEEGLKFMVYLQKENIIDESGMPKERFSAEFPKEGPSILRIQQVVRGDSAAYFCASSGTSGSYEQYFGPGTRLTVT.

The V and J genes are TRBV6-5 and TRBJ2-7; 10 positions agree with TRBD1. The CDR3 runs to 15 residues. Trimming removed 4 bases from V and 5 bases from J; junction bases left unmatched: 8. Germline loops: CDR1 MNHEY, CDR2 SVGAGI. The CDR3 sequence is CASSSPRDRGHEQYF. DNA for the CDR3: TGTGCCAGCAGTTCCCCCCGGGACAGGGGCCACGAGCAGTACTTC.

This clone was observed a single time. DNA for the CDR3: TGTGCCACCGGGGGGCAGACTAACACTGAAGCTTTCTTT. It codes for CATGGQTNTEAFF. The rearrangement uses TRBV6-6 and TRBJ1-1, with a possible D match to TRBD1 (6 bases). Trimming stripped 10 bases from V and 2 bases from J, with 14 bases between. Germline V gene lookup returns CDR1 MNHNY and CDR2 SVGAGI (reference sequence). The CDR3 totals 13 residues.

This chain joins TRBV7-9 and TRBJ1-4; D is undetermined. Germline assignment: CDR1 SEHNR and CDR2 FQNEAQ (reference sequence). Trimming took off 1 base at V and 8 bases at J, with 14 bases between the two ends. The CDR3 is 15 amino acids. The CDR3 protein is CASSLERGIGEKLFF. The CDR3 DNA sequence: TGTGCCAGCAGCTTAGAGCGGGGAATAGGCGAAAAACTGTTTTTT.

The CDR3 region is CASSLSEGRTEAFF. For the CDR3, the DNA is TGTGCCAGCAGCCTATCGGAGGGACGCACTGAAGCTTTCTTT. The chain carries TRBV7-8 and TRBJ1-1; D possibly corresponds to TRBD1 (5 bases). Trimming left V 5 bases short and J 4 bases short, with 14 bases between. Germline V CDR1 and CDR2: SGHVS, FQNEAQ. The CDR3 extends over 14 amino acids.